Sequencing of this TCR beta chain was carried out in a study of blood T cell repertoires in COVID-19. Using immunoSEQ multiplex PCR, the repertoire was profiled, and TCRdb retains in-frame clones only, with some absent. The sample contains under 200,000 clones, roughly 93% of which appear only once. Germline CDR1 is GTSNPN and CDR2 is SVGIG (reference sequence). The ends were cut back, 3 bases at V and 0 bases at J, with 5 bases in the middle. CDR3 length: 13 residues. This clonotype was sampled from a man aged 18 to 30 with COVID-19, enrolled during active disease. The specimen was peripheral blood. This chain uses TRBV30 with TRBJ2-2, with D hard to call. The CDR3: CAWSGPNTGELFF. CDR3 sequence (DNA): TGTGCCTGGAGCGGTCCGAACACCGGGGAGCTGTTTTTT.